This is a list of T cell receptor beta chains from one sample in a study of CD8+ T cells in alopecia areata. TCRdb's table, derived via immunoSEQ multiplex PCR, lists solely in-frame clones and lacks some. This repertoire shows approximately 130,000 clones, under 65% found once; its top ten account for around 5.7%. The material was CD4+ T cells sorted from blood, obtained at week 4, from a patient treated with tofacitinib. The receptors were sampled from a human donor with alopecia areata. Each CDR3 is given with its conserved first and last residue. The order of the fields is J gene, V gene, D gene, clone size, CDR3 protein, CDR3 DNA. D genes are given only for firm matches. Clone size is given for some rows only: seen once, a few or many times, or a class if the clone is expanded.

J gene: TRBJ2-5; V gene: TRBV5-1; D gene: NA; clone size: NA; CDR3 protein: CASSGGQYQETQYF; CDR3 DNA: TGCGCCAGCAGTGGTGGACAGTACCAAGAGACCCAGTACTTC
J gene: TRBJ2-3; V gene: TRBV29-1; D gene: NA; clone size: NA; CDR3 protein: CSVEEGDRRDTQYF; CDR3 DNA: TGCAGCGTTGAAGAAGGGGACCGGAGAGATACGCAGTATTTT
J gene: TRBJ2-1; V gene: TRBV2; D gene: NA; clone size: NA; CDR3 protein: CASRWGYDEQFF; CDR3 DNA: TGTGCCAGCAGGTGGGGTTACGATGAGCAGTTCTTC
J gene: TRBJ1-3; V gene: TRBV5-1; D gene: NA; clone size: NA; CDR3 protein: CASTAAGAGNTIYF; CDR3 DNA: TGCGCCAGCACAGCCGCCGGGGCTGGAAACACCATATATTTT
J gene: TRBJ2-5; V gene: TRBV27; D gene: NA; clone size: NA; CDR3 protein: CASSFGQVETQYF; CDR3 DNA: TGTGCCAGCAGTTTCGGGCAGGTTGAGACCCAGTACTTC
J gene: TRBJ2-3; V gene: TRBV7-3; D gene: TRBD2; clone size: NA; CDR3 protein: CATQRSAGGTDTQYF; CDR3 DNA: TGTGCCACCCAGCGGTCTGCGGGAGGTACAGATACGCAGTATTTT
J gene: TRBJ2-3; V gene: TRBV9; D gene: NA; clone size: NA; CDR3 protein: CASSVASGADTQYF; CDR3 DNA: TGTGCCAGCAGCGTAGCTTCTGGTGCAGATACGCAGTATTTT
J gene: TRBJ1-1; V gene: TRBV9; D gene: TRBD1; clone size: NA; CDR3 protein: CASSAGQGDTEAFF; CDR3 DNA: TGTGCCAGCAGCGCTGGACAGGGGGACACTGAAGCTTTCTTT
J gene: TRBJ1-2; V gene: TRBV6-5; D gene: NA; clone size: NA; CDR3 protein: CASSYSKGHIYGYTF; CDR3 DNA: TGTGCCAGCAGTTACTCGAAGGGCCATATCTATGGCTACACCTTC
J gene: TRBJ1-2; V gene: TRBV10-3; D gene: TRBD1; clone size: NA; CDR3 protein: CAISDAGTGGSDTF; CDR3 DNA: TGTGCCATCAGTGACGCCGGGACAGGGGGCTCGGACACCTTC
J gene: TRBJ1-2; V gene: TRBV29-1; D gene: TRBD1; clone size: NA; CDR3 protein: CSVHTSQGDYGYTF; CDR3 DNA: TGCAGCGTGCACACCTCACAGGGGGATTATGGCTACACCTTC
J gene: TRBJ2-5; V gene: TRBV30; D gene: NA; clone size: NA; CDR3 protein: CAWDRTVGETQYF; CDR3 DNA: TGTGCCTGGGATAGGACAGTTGGGGAGACCCAGTACTTC
J gene: TRBJ2-5; V gene: TRBV9; D gene: TRBD2; clone size: NA; CDR3 protein: CASSVSMRGAQETQYF; CDR3 DNA: TGTGCCAGCAGCGTATCCATGCGGGGGGCCCAAGAGACCCAGTACTTC
J gene: TRBJ2-7; V gene: TRBV5-1; D gene: NA; clone size: few; CDR3 protein: CASSLSGTPFSYEQYF; CDR3 DNA: TGCGCCAGCAGCCTATCCGGGACACCCTTCTCCTACGAGCAGTACTTC
J gene: TRBJ2-3; V gene: TRBV4-1; D gene: NA; clone size: NA; CDR3 protein: CASSQAPEERVSTDTQYF; CDR3 DNA: TGCGCCAGCAGCCAAGCGCCTGAGGAGCGGGTCTCCACAGATACGCAGTATTTT
J gene: TRBJ1-5; V gene: TRBV30; D gene: NA; clone size: NA; CDR3 protein: CAWSVGRKVLYSNQPQHF; CDR3 DNA: TGTGCCTGGAGTGTAGGAAGAAAAGTCCTTTATAGCAATCAGCCCCAGCATTTT
J gene: TRBJ2-3; V gene: TRBV5-6; D gene: NA; clone size: few; CDR3 protein: CASSRTSDTQYF; CDR3 DNA: TGTGCCAGCAGTCGCACTAGCGATACGCAGTATTTT
J gene: TRBJ1-2; V gene: TRBV6-6; D gene: NA; clone size: NA; CDR3 protein: CASSRTTDGYTF; CDR3 DNA: TGTGCCAGCAGCCGAACGACAGATGGCTACACCTTC
J gene: TRBJ2-6; V gene: TRBV30; D gene: NA; clone size: NA; CDR3 protein: CAWSVPITGANVLTF; CDR3 DNA: TGTGCCTGGAGTGTACCGATTACTGGGGCCAACGTCCTGACTTTC
J gene: TRBJ2-6; V gene: TRBV6-5; D gene: NA; clone size: NA; CDR3 protein: CASSYRAGANVLTF; CDR3 DNA: TGTGCCAGCAGTTACAGGGCTGGGGCCAACGTCCTGACTTTC
J gene: TRBJ1-1; V gene: TRBV29-1; D gene: NA; clone size: NA; CDR3 protein: CSTEGRRNTEAFF; CDR3 DNA: TGCAGCACCGAGGGACGTAGAAACACTGAAGCTTTCTTT
J gene: TRBJ2-1; V gene: TRBV29-1; D gene: NA; clone size: NA; CDR3 protein: CSVDLARHNEQFF; CDR3 DNA: TGCAGCGTTGACCTAGCGCGACACAATGAGCAGTTCTTC